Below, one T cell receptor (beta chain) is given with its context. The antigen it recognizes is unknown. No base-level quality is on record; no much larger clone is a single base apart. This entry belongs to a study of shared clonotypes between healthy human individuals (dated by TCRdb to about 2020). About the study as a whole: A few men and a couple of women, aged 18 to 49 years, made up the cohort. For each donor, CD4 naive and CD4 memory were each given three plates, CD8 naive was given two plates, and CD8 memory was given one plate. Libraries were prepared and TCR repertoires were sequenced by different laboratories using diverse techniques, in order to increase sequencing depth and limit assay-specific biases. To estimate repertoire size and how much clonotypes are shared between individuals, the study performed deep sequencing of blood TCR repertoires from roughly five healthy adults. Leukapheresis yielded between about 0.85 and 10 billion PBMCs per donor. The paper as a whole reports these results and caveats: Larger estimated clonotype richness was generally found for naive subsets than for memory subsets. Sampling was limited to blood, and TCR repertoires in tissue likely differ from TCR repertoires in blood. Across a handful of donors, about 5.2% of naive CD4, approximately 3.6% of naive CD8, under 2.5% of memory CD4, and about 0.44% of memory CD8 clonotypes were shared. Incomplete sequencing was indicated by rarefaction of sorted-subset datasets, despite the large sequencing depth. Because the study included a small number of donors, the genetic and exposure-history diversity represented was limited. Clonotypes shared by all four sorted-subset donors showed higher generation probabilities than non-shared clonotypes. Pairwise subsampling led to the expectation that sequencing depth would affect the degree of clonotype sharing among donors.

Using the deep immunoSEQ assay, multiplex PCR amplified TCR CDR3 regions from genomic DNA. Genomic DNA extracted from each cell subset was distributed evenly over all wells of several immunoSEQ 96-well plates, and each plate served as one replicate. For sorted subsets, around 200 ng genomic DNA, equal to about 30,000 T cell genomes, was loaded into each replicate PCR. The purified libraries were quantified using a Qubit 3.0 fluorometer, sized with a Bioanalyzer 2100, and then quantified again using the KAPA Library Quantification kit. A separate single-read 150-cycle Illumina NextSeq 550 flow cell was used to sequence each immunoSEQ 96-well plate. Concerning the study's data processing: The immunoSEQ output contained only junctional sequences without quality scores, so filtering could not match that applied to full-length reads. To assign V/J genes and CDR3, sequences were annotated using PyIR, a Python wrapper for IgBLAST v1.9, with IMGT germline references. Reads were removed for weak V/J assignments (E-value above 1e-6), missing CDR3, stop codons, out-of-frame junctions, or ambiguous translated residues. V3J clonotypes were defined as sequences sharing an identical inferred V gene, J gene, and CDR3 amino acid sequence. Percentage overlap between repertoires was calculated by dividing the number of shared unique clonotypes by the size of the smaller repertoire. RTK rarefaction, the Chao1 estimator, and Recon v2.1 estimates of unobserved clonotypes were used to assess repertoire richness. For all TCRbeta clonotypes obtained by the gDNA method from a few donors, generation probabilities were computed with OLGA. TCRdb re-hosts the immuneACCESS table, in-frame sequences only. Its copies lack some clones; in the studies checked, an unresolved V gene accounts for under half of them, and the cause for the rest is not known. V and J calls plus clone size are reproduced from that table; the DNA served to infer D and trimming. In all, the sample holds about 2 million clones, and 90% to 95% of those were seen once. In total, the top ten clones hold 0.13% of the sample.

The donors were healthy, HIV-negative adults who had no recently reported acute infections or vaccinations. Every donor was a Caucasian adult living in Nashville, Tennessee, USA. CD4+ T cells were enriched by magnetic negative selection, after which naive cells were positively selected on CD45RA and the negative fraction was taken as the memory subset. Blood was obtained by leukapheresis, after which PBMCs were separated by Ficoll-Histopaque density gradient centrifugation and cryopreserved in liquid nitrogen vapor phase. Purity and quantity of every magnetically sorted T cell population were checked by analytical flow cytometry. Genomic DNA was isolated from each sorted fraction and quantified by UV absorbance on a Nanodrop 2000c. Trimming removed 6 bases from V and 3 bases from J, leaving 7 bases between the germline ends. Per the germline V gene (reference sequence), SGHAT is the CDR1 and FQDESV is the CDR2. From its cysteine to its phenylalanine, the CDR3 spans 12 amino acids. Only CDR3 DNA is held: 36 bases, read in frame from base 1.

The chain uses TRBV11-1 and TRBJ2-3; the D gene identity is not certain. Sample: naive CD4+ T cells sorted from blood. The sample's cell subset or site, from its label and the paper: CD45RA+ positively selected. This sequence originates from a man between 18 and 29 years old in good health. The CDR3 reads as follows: CASRLGTDTQYF. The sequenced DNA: TGTGCCAGCAGGTTGGGGACAGATACGCAGTATTTT.